Below, 8 T cell receptor beta chains from the same sample are listed, as sequenced in a study of CD8 T cells in ankylosing spondylitis. Findings and limits, study-wide: It appeared that ankylosing spondylitis blood was characterized by a TCR beta motif of several highly homologous variants.

Antigens of these TCRs are unknown. TCRdb recomputed calls from the 5' RACE reads with MiXCR, one row per CDR3 protein. The data hold roughly 400,000 distinct CDR3 sequences, with about 20% observed a single time. The sample comprised blood, either unsorted or a sorted T cell fraction (not recorded which). Source of these receptors: a male donor with ankylosing spondylitis.

The V gene is TRBV5-1, the J gene TRBJ2-5; D not resolved. CDR3 length equals 16 residues. Germline CDR1 is SGHRS and CDR2 is YFSETQ. Trimming left V 0 bases short and J 0 bases short, with 12 bases between. The DNA of the CDR3 is TGCGCCAGCAGCTTGGCCCCGGACCGCAACCAAGAGACCCAGTACTTC. This gives the protein CASSLAPDRNQETQYF.

This clonotype was recorded many times. The chain uses TRBV15 and TRBJ2-1; the match to TRBD2 covers 14 bases. CDR1 and CDR2 from the germline V gene are LNHNV and YYDKDF (reference sequence). J was trimmed by 9 bases and V by 1 base; bases with no gene match: 2. This CDR3 region has 15 residues. The CDR3 region is CATSRGLAGGTEQFF. The CDR3 bases are TGTGCCACCAGCAGAGGACTAGCGGGAGGGACTGAGCAGTTCTTC. Complete variable domain (other parts from reference TRBV15 and TRBJ2-1): DAMVIQNPRYQVTQFGKPVTLSCSQTLNHNVMYWYQQKSSQAPKLLFHYYDKDFNNEADTPDNFQSRRPNTSFCFLDIRSPGLGDTAMYLCATSRGLAGGTEQFFGPGTRLTVL.

This clonotype was counted between two and nine times. The genes are TRBV11-1 and TRBJ2-1; 12 bases match TRBD2. J gave up 0 bases and V 6 bases, and 3 bases lay outside the gene matches. The CDR3 is 16 amino acids. Germline V CDR1 and CDR2: SGHAT, FQDESV (reference sequence). CDR3 in DNA: TGTGCCAGCAGGTCGACTAGCGGGAGCTCCTACAATGAGCAGTTCTTC. Amino acid sequence: CASRSTSGSSYNEQFF.

This clonotype was counted only a few times. J is TRBJ1-6 and V is TRBV5-1, with 9 bases that match TRBD1. J lost 10 bases, V lost 3 bases, and 8 bases had no gene match. Germline-derived CDR1 and CDR2 are SGHRS and YFSETQ. This CDR3 is 15 amino acids long. The CDR3: CASSWDTGQGSPLHF. The DNA of the CDR3 is TGCGCCAGCAGCTGGGACACGGGACAGGGATCACCCCTCCACTTT.

This clonotype appeared a few times. The chain employs TRBV10-3 and TRBJ2-7, with a weak D call TRBD1 (5 bases). This CDR3 is built from 15 residues. Trimming cost V 10 bases and J 2 bases, with 21 bases left between them. The germline V gene has CDR1 ENHRY and CDR2 SYGVKD. CDR3 region: CATLPTGQGTYEQYF. The CDR3 coding sequence is TGTGCCACCCTGCCGACGGGCCAGGGAACCTACGAGCAGTACTTC.

This rearrangement joins TRBV5-1 to TRBJ2-2, with 10 bases aligning to TRBD1. This CDR3 is 16 amino acids long. From germline, CDR1 is SGHRS and CDR2 YFSETQ. V dropped 3 bases and J dropped 3; count of bases not matched to a gene: 5. CDR3 protein: CASSYDRGRHTGELFF. CDR3 bases: TGCGCCAGCAGCTACGACAGGGGGCGGCACACCGGGGAGCTGTTTTTT.

This sequence joins TRBV11-3 and TRBJ2-1, with 10 bases fitting TRBD2. CDR1 is SGHNT and CDR2 is YENEEA in the germline V gene. The CDR3 runs 17 residues. V dropped 2 bases and J dropped 6; count of bases not matched to a gene: 10. This CDR3 reads CASSLFGAGGRLNEQFF. In DNA, the CDR3 is TGTGCCAGCAGCTTATTTGGAGCGGGAGGGCGACTCAATGAGCAGTTCTTC.

This clonotype was found a few times. V and J are TRBV18 and TRBJ2-7; either TRBD1 or TRBD2 may supply D (5 bases each). Germline lookup yields CDR1 KGHSH and CDR2 LQKENI. This CDR3 has 14 amino acids. The germline V and J ends were trimmed by 6 bases and 3 bases, with 15 bases remaining between them. The CDR3 region is CASSTTGRSYEQYF. CDR3 bases: TGTGCCAGCTCGACGACGGGACGGAGCTACGAGCAGTACTTC. Combining the CDR3 with reference TRBV18 and TRBJ2-7 gives the whole variable domain NAGVMQNPRHLVRRRGQEARLRCSPMKGHSHVYWYRQLPEEGLKFMVYLQKENIIDESGMPKERFSAEFPKEGPSILRIQQVVRGDSAAYFCASSTTGRSYEQYFGPGTRLTVT.